This T cell receptor beta chain was captured by sequencing in a study of CD8 T cells in ankylosing spondylitis. General observations from the study: One TCR beta motif, made up of 7 or 8 highly homologous variants, appeared characteristic of ankylosing spondylitis blood. Clones linked with disease were CD8+ and fairly uncommon in the peripheral blood. Matched ankylosing spondylitis synovial fluid reportedly contained a significantly enriched population of disease-linked clones. Some motif variants had been reported before (in reactive arthritis synovial fluid and blood).

The J segment lost 1 base and the V segment lost 6 bases, leaving 5 bases of the junction unmatched. The CDR3 is 16 amino acids. Quantitative 5'-RACE with molecular barcodes generated TCR beta libraries. TCRdb itself ran the 5' RACE reads through MiXCR, one entry per CDR3 protein. This sample has under 950,000 distinct CDR3 sequences, with around 20% found just once. There are a few counts of this clonotype. What it binds is unknown. The chain links TRBV12-3 or TRBV12-4 to TRBJ2-3; the match to TRBD2 covers 12 bases. Material for sequencing was blood, either unsorted or a sorted T cell fraction (not recorded which). This TCR was recovered from a male donor with ankylosing spondylitis. The CDR3 spells CASSVGLAGRTDTQYF. The CDR3 bases are TGTGCCAGCAGCGTAGGACTAGCGGGACGCACAGATACGCAGTATTTT.